These 23 T cell receptor beta chains were sequenced from one sample in a study of cytomegalovirus exposure and HLA in healthy donors. The PCR ran on 60 Vbeta and 13 Jbeta primers. Using immunoSEQ multiplex PCR, the repertoire was profiled, and TCRdb retains in-frame clones only, with some absent. Of around 130,000 clones listed, 75% to 85% were seen once; the top ten hold under 3.5%. The sample comprised PBMCs. The source of these receptors is a male donor in good health and CMV-seronegative.

This chain joins TRBV19 and TRBJ2-1, with D perhaps TRBD2 (6 bases). V was cut by 6 bases and J by 4 bases, with 16 bases left in between. The CDR3 runs to 15 residues. Germline assignment: CDR1 LNHDA and CDR2 SQIVND (reference sequence). Here the CDR3 reads CASRVADDYYNEQFF. CDR3 nucleotides: TGTGCCAGTAGGGTAGCGGATGACTATTACAATGAGCAGTTCTTC.

V gene TRBV25-1 combines with J gene TRBJ2-4; D is uncertain. The CDR3 sequence is 18 residues long. Germline values: CDR1 MGHDK, CDR2 SYGVNS. V was pared by 7 bases and J by 0 bases, with 22 bases between. CDR3 amino acids: CASTPSTQRGLAKNIQYF. The CDR3 DNA follows: TGTGCCAGCACCCCCTCGACCCAGCGCGGCCTAGCCAAAAACATTCAGTACTTC. The full variable domain, in which reference TRBV25-1 and TRBJ2-4 provide the parts outside the CDR3, is EADIYQTPRYLVIGTGKKITLECSQTMGHDKMYWYQQDPGMELHLIHYSYGVNSTEKGDLSSESTVSRIRTEHFPLTLESARPSHTSQYLCASTPSTQRGLAKNIQYFGAGTRLSVL.

The chain links TRBV6-4 to TRBJ2-3; 11 bases match TRBD2. V was pared by 4 bases and J by 4 bases, with 7 bases of the junction left unmatched. The length of the CDR3 is 16 residues. Looked up from germline, CDR1 is MRHNA and CDR2 is SNTAGT. The CDR3 sequence: CASSVSLAGGPDTQYF. The CDR3 DNA sequence: TGTGCCAGCAGTGTTTCGCTAGCGGGAGGTCCAGATACGCAGTATTTT.

Points on this clone: One end of the junction fails to match germline, which may point to a read error. This chain connects TRBV5-6 to TRBJ2-6; 10 positions agree with TRBD2. This CDR3 has 18 amino acids. The V gene's germline CDR1 is SGHDT and CDR2 YYEEEE. CDR3 residues: CASSALAGSTSGANGLTF. Written as DNA, the CDR3 is TGTGCCAGCAGCGCACTAGCGGGGAGTACCTCTGGGGCCAACGGCCTGACTTTC.

The rearrangement uses TRBV4-3 and TRBJ1-2; a weak D match, TRBD1 (5 bases). CDR1 is LGHNA, CDR2 YSLEER, per germline. CDR3 length: 17 amino acids. With 0 bases removed from V and 1 base from J, the gap between germline ends came to 15 bases. The CDR3 sequence: CASSQDLTGSINYGYTF. The DNA for the CDR3 is TGCGCCAGCAGCCAAGATCTAACAGGCTCAATTAACTATGGCTACACCTTC.

J is TRBJ2-3 and V is TRBV7-2, with 7 bases that match TRBD2. The CDR3 has 15 residues. Germline trimming cut 5 bases from V and 6 bases from J; bases unmatched to any gene: 11. The germline CDR1 and CDR2 sequences are SGHTA and FQGNSA. The DNA of the CDR3 is TGTGCCAGCAGCGCGCGGGCGGGGGTAACGGATACGCAGTATTTT. Amino acids: CASSARAGVTDTQYF.

The chain couples TRBV4-2 to TRBJ2-1; D is undetermined. Germline V gene data show CDR1 as LGHNA and CDR2 as YNFKEQ. The CDR3 consists of 16 residues. Trimming removed 0 bases from V and 1 base from J, with 10 bases in between. CDR3 coding DNA: TGTGCCAGCAGCCAAGATAATGCTAGATCCTACAATGAGCAGTTCTTC. Amino acids: CASSQDNARSYNEQFF.

This clone was observed once. This chain connects TRBV5-1 to TRBJ2-1; TRBD2 matches 10 bases. Germline CDR1 SGHRS, CDR2 YFSETQ. This CDR3 has 17 amino acids. J lost 3 bases, V lost 3 bases, and 9 bases had no gene match. CDR3 sequence (DNA): TGCGCCAGCAGCTCGTATAGCGGGGGGCTGTACTACAATGAGCAGTTCTTC. It yields the protein CASSSYSGGLYYNEQFF.

The V call is TRBV27, the J call TRBJ2-3, with a possible D match to TRBD2 (5 bases). This CDR3 spans 12 amino acids. V gave up 8 bases and J gave up 2 bases, with 8 bases separating them. The germline CDR1 and CDR2 sequences are MNHEY and SMNVEV (reference sequence). The CDR3 region is CASQDFTDTQYF. In nucleotides, the CDR3 is TGTGCCAGCCAGGACTTCACAGATACGCAGTATTTT.

J is TRBJ2-7 and V is TRBV7-3, with 8 bases fitting TRBD2. Germline CDR1 is SGHTA and CDR2 is FQGTGA. The CDR3 has 15 residues. V shed 5 bases, J shed 5 bases, and the junction held 11 bases outside the gene matches. CDR3 sequence reads: CASSPTGTSRHEQYF. The CDR3 DNA is TGTGCCAGCAGCCCTACGGGGACTAGTCGCCACGAGCAGTACTTC.

This clone has a single count. The chain recombines TRBV27 with TRBJ1-1; D might be TRBD1 (6 bases). This CDR3 has 14 amino acids. V lost 6 bases and J 3 bases, leaving 14 bases between the germline ends. In germline, CDR1 is MNHEY, CDR2 SMNVEV (reference sequence). The CDR3 nucleotides read TGTGCCAGCAGCAGGGGTATTGCGTACACTGAAGCTTTCTTT. It specifies CASSRGIAYTEAFF.

The V gene is TRBV29-1, the J gene TRBJ1-4, with D perhaps TRBD1 (5 bases). Deletions cut 3 bases from V and 6 bases from J, with 14 bases between. The CDR3 covers 14 residues. Germline values: CDR1 SQVTM, CDR2 ANQGSEA. In DNA, the CDR3 is TGCAGCGTTGAGGACACAGGCAGGGATGAAAAACTGTTTTTT. Protein product: CSVEDTGRDEKLFF.

In the case of this clone: Germline is not matched at one junction end, which may reflect a read error. The chain recombines TRBV25-1 with TRBJ2-7; maybe TRBD2 (7 bases). CDR1 MGHDK and CDR2 SYGVNS come from the germline V gene. The CDR3 length is 9 residues. CDR3 protein: CASKGGGDF. The CDR3 DNA follows: TGTGCCAGCAAAGGAGGGGGGGACTTC.

The chain joins TRBV30 to TRBJ2-1; 8 bases are shared with TRBD2. Per the germline V gene, CDR1 is GTSNPN and CDR2 is SVGIG (reference sequence). There are 13 residues in the CDR3. V was pared by 0 bases and J by 10 bases, with 5 bases of the junction left unmatched. The CDR3 loop reads CAWSVVASGEQFF. In nucleotides, the CDR3 is TGTGCCTGGAGTGTAGTAGCTAGCGGGGAGCAGTTCTTC.

A note on this clone: In the same sample, other DNA sequences code for this CDR3. The chain uses TRBV28 and TRBJ1-1; D remains ambiguous. There are 12 residues in the CDR3. V was trimmed by 5 bases and J by 2 bases, leaving 6 bases between them. Germline lookup yields CDR1 MDHEN and CDR2 SYDVKM. This CDR3 is CASSLVNTEAFF. The CDR3 DNA follows: TGTGCCAGCAGTCTCGTTAACACTGAAGCTTTCTTT. The whole variable domain, filled in from reference TRBV28 and TRBJ1-1, reads DVKVTQSSRYLVKRTGEKVFLECVQDMDHENMFWYRQDPGLGLRLIYFSYDVKMKEKGDIPEGYSVSREKKERFSLILESASTNQTSMYLCASSLVNTEAFFGQGTRLTVV.

The chain is built from TRBV28 and TRBJ2-5, with 11 bases aligning to TRBD2. Germline assignment: CDR1 MDHEN and CDR2 SYDVKM. Unmatched junction bases numbered 2, after V lost 3 bases and J lost 2 bases. This CDR3 is 15 amino acids long. The CDR3 loop reads CASSFTSGGQETQYF. CDR3 nucleotides: TGTGCCAGCAGTTTTACTAGCGGGGGTCAAGAGACCCAGTACTTC.

The chain recombines TRBV18 with TRBJ2-3; 7 bases fit TRBD1. Germline V gene sequence: CDR1 KGHSH, CDR2 LQKENI. This CDR3 region has 14 residues. V lost 4 bases to trimming and J lost 2 bases; unmatched junction nucleotides: 3. The CDR3: CASSRDSFTDTQYF. The CDR3 DNA follows: TGTGCCAGCTCACGGGACAGTTTCACAGATACGCAGTATTTT.

This chain links TRBV6-1 with TRBJ2-3; 8 bases are a match to TRBD2. Germline CDR1 and CDR2: MNHNS and SASEGT. Trimming at V came to 4 bases and at J to 1 base, leaving 7 bases not matched to a gene. CDR3 length: 16 amino acids. CDR3: CASSVAGTRGTDTQYF. The DNA for the CDR3 is TGTGCCAGCAGTGTCGCCGGGACTAGGGGCACAGATACGCAGTATTTT.

The J gene is TRBJ1-4, the V gene TRBV12-5, with TRBD1 identical over 10 bases. Trimming at V came to 5 bases and at J to 7 bases, leaving 16 bases not matched to a gene. The CDR3 covers 18 residues. Germline-derived CDR1 and CDR2 are LGHNT and FRNRAP. CDR3 residues: CASGAKSAGTGEGEKLFF. The CDR3 nucleotides read TGTGCTAGTGGTGCAAAGAGCGCCGGGACAGGGGAGGGTGAAAAACTGTTTTTT.

In its sample, this clone was seen a few times. The chain has TRBV5-1 and TRBJ2-3; a weak D match, TRBD2 (6 bases). V gave up 5 bases and J gave up 2 bases, with 9 bases separating them. The CDR3 is 13 amino acids. CDR1 SGHRS and CDR2 YFSETQ come from the germline V gene. The CDR3 DNA follows: TGCGCCAGCAGGGACTACTTCACAGATACGCAGTATTTT. This sequence encodes CASRDYFTDTQYF.

The chain carries TRBV7-6 and TRBJ1-1; D might be TRBD1 (6 bases). Germline CDR1 reads SGHVS; CDR2 reads FNYEAQ. The CDR3 is 18 amino acids. V lost 5 bases and J 0 bases, leaving 22 bases between the germline ends. The CDR3 protein is CASSPPILTGPLNTEAFF. As DNA, the CDR3 is TGTGCCAGCAGCCCACCCATACTGACAGGACCCCTGAACACTGAAGCTTTCTTT.

This chain connects TRBV2 to TRBJ2-7, with TRBD1 matching over 8 bases. V lost 4 bases, J lost 1 base, and 3 bases stayed unmatched. Germline V CDR1 and CDR2: SNHLY, FYNNEI. This CDR3 contains 14 residues. As DNA, the CDR3 is TGTGCCAGCAGTGGGCGGGACAGGTCCTACGAGCAGTACTTC. This codes for CASSGRDRSYEQYF. Full variable domain (rest looked up from reference TRBV2 and TRBJ2-7): EPEVTQTPSHQVTQMGQEVILRCVPISNHLYFYWYRQILGQKVEFLVSFYNNEISEKSEIFDDQFSVERPDGSNFTLKIRSTKLEDSAMYFCASSGRDRSYEQYFGPGTRLTVT.

The chain recombines TRBV6-5 with TRBJ2-1; 7 nucleotides agree with TRBD1. Trimming removed 6 bases from V and 2 bases from J; junction bases left unmatched: 7. Looked up from germline, CDR1 is MNHEY and CDR2 is SVGAGI. The CDR3 consists of 15 residues. DNA of the CDR3: TGTGCCAGCAGGCCTACAGGGGTCCCCTACAATGAGCAGTTCTTC. Amino acid sequence: CASRPTGVPYNEQFF.